The 17 T cell receptor beta chains given below trace back to one sample, sequenced in a study of T-cell reconstitution after alpha-beta-depleted transplantation in children. Unique molecular identifiers were used to barcode this TCRbeta library. TCRdb reanalysed the PCR reads using MiXCR and keeps one entry per CDR3 protein. The data show a few hundred thousand distinct CDR3 sequences, 10% seen once. The input for sequencing was PBMCs from the stem cell graft donor, taken from the stem cell graft. These receptor sequences come from a human donor who donated a stem cell graft to a child with acute lymphoblastic leukemia.

The chain links TRBV5-1 to TRBJ2-1; TRBD2 aligns across 9 bases. The CDR3 loop spans 16 amino acids. CDR1 and CDR2 from the germline V gene are SGHRS and YFSETQ. V trimming: 1 base; J trimming: 7 bases; junction bases outside the gene matches: 9. For the CDR3, the DNA is TGCGCCAGCAGCTTGACGCGGGAGGGCCCGCGGAATGAGCAGTTCTTC. This encodes CASSLTREGPRNEQFF.

This clonotype was recorded a few times. This chain joins TRBV9 and TRBJ1-2; D not resolved. The CDR3 has 14 residues. The V gene lost 0 bases and the J gene lost 4 bases, with 10 bases spanning the gap. Germline CDR1 SGDLS, CDR2 YYNGEE. CDR3 DNA: TGTGCCAGCAGCGTAGAGGCCCTCCCCTATGGCTACACCTTC. This gives the protein CASSVEALPYGYTF.

The gene calls are TRBV5-1 and TRBJ2-7; perhaps TRBD1 as D (6 bases). The CDR3 is made up of 13 amino acids. Germline CDR1 is SGHRS and CDR2 is YFSETQ. Trimming removed 4 bases from V and 2 bases from J, with 10 bases in between. The CDR3 protein is CASSTGHTYEQYF. The CDR3 DNA sequence: TGCGCCAGCAGCACGGGACATACCTACGAGCAGTACTTC.

This clonotype was found many times. The CDR3 coding sequence is TGTGCCAGCAGCTCCCAACCCCCCCCTCAAGATACGCAGTATTTT. Translated, it gives CASSSQPPPQDTQYF. The rearrangement links TRBV7-2 to TRBJ2-3; D unresolved. This CDR3 has 15 amino acids. The germline CDR1 and CDR2 sequences are SGHTA and FQGNSA. V was clipped by 4 bases and J by 5 bases, with 16 bases between them. Drawing the rest from reference TRBV7-2 and TRBJ2-3, the complete variable domain is GAGVSQSPSNKVTEKGKDVELRCDPISGHTALYWYRQSLGQGLEFLIYFQGNSAPDKSGLPSDRFSAERTGGSVSTLTIQRTQQEDSAVYLCASSSQPPPQDTQYFGPGTRLTVL.

The chain carries TRBV20-1 and TRBJ2-7; possibly TRBD2 for D (6 bases). The V end lost 3 bases, the J end lost 8 bases, and 11 bases lay between the germline ends. Per the germline V gene, CDR1 is DFQATT and CDR2 is SNEGSKA (reference sequence). This CDR3 is built from 11 residues. The CDR3 is CSASGSDQQYF. The CDR3 DNA reads as TGCAGTGCTAGCGGGAGCGACCAGCAGTACTTC.

This clonotype was seen a few times. J is TRBJ2-1 and V is TRBV29-1; D possibly corresponds to TRBD2 (6 bases). The V gene's germline CDR1 is SQVTM and CDR2 ANQGSEA. This CDR3 has 13 residues. V lost 7 bases to trimming and J lost 2 bases, with 12 bases between them. CDR3 nucleotides: TGCAGCGGGGCCGTAGCGGCCTACAATGAGCAGTTCTTC. Residues: CSGAVAAYNEQFF.

This chain joins TRBV4-1 and TRBJ2-2; TRBD2 aligns across 7 bases. V lost 4 bases, J lost 7 bases, and 3 bases stayed unmatched. CDR3 length: 13 residues. Germline V gene lookup returns CDR1 MGHRA and CDR2 YSYEKL. The chain's CDR3 is CASSPGGIGELFF. CDR3 DNA: TGCGCCAGCAGCCCCGGGGGGATCGGGGAGCTGTTTTTT.

This clonotype was observed a few times. A junction end diverges from the germline sequence, so it may reflect a read error. The chain uses TRBV3-1 and TRBJ1-2; D is unresolved. Germline values: CDR1 LGHDT, CDR2 YNNKEL (reference sequence). This CDR3 comprises 14 residues. CDR3 in amino acids: CASSQGGVGYGDTF. CDR3 DNA sequence: TGTGCCAGCAGCCAGGGCGGCGTCGGCTATGGCGACACCTTC. The full variable domain, in which reference TRBV3-1 and TRBJ1-2 provide the parts outside the CDR3, is DTAVSQTPKYLVTQMGNDKSIKCEQNLGHDTMYWYKQDSKKFLKIMFSYNNKELIINETVPNRFSPKSPDKAHLNLHINSLELGDSAVYFCASSQGGVGYGDTFGSGTRLTVV.

The gene calls are TRBV28 and TRBJ2-7; a possible D gene is TRBD1 (5 bases). V lost 3 bases, J lost 2 bases, and 14 bases lay in between. The CDR3 loop spans 15 amino acids. Germline CDR1 MDHEN, CDR2 SYDVKM. The DNA of the CDR3 is TGTGCCAGCAGTTTTAGGACACGGCCCACCTACGAGCAGTACTTC. Translating gives CASSFRTRPTYEQYF.

This clonotype was detected ten times or more. The chain has TRBV5-6 and TRBJ1-5; no reliable D call. The V gene's germline CDR1 is SGHDT and CDR2 YYEEEE. CDR3 length: 14 residues. Trimming removed 2 bases at V and 6 bases at J, with 12 bases between. CDR3 bases: TGTGCCAGCAGCTTAAGCCGGACGGTTCAGCCCCAGCATTTT. Translating gives CASSLSRTVQPQHF.

This sequence joins TRBV4-1 and TRBJ1-4; D ambiguous. CDR1 MGHRA and CDR2 YSYEKL come from the germline V gene. The CDR3 loop spans 12 amino acids. V was trimmed by 4 bases and J by 4 bases, leaving 4 bases between them. The CDR3, as DNA: TGCGCCAGCAGCCCAATTAATGAAAAACTGTTTTTT. The encoded protein is CASSPINEKLFF.

This chain joins TRBV7-9 and TRBJ2-7, with D possibly being TRBD1 (5 bases). CDR3 length equals 16 residues. V was clipped by 5 bases and J by 0 bases, with 17 bases between them. Germline CDR1 SEHNR, CDR2 FQNEAQ (reference sequence). The DNA of the CDR3 is TGTGCCAGCAGCCCCCCCTCCGCAGGGTACTCCTACGAGCAGTACTTC. It specifies CASSPPSAGYSYEQYF.

This clonotype was counted only a few times. CDR3 coding DNA: TGTGCCAGCAAACAGGGCTTCGGAAACACCATATATTTT. It specifies CASKQGFGNTIYF. This chain links TRBV7-9 with TRBJ1-3; D is possibly TRBD1 (6 bases). Germline V gene data show CDR1 as SEHNR and CDR2 as FQNEAQ (reference sequence). The CDR3 extends over 13 amino acids. V lost 7 bases to trimming and J lost 4 bases, with 11 bases between them.

This clonotype was found many times. This sequence joins TRBV5-1 and TRBJ2-7; D uncertain. Germline V gene data show CDR1 as SGHRS and CDR2 as YFSETQ. The CDR3 totals 13 residues. The V gene lost 0 bases and the J gene lost 7 bases, with 11 bases spanning the gap. In DNA, the CDR3 is TGCGCCAGCAGCTTGGCCCTGTCCGATGAGCAGTACTTC. Translation: CASSLALSDEQYF.

This clonotype was picked up a small number of times. V and J are TRBV6-2 or TRBV6-3 and TRBJ2-1; 8 positions agree with TRBD1. Germline assignment: CDR1 MNHEY and CDR2 SVGEGT. The CDR3 contains 17 residues. Losses at the gene ends were 7 bases for V and 0 bases for J; bases not matched to a gene: 11. This chain's CDR3 is CASKIRQGHSSYNEQFF. The CDR3 bases are TGTGCCAGCAAAATTCGACAGGGGCACAGCTCCTACAATGAGCAGTTCTTC.

This rearrangement joins TRBV6-5 to TRBJ1-2; 7 nucleotides align to TRBD1. J lost 4 bases, V lost 2 bases, and 4 bases had no gene match. The CDR3 covers 14 residues. Germline V gives CDR1 MNHEY, CDR2 SVGAGI. CDR3 in amino acids: CASSYPGQAYGYTF. CDR3 nucleotides: TGTGCCAGCAGTTACCCCGGACAGGCCTATGGCTACACCTTC.

This clonotype appeared many times. J is TRBJ2-1 and V is TRBV14; D remains unclear. The germline V gene has CDR1 SGHDN and CDR2 FVKESK. This CDR3 is built from 14 residues. Trimming removed 4 bases at V and 0 bases at J, with 7 bases between. The CDR3 protein is CASSPTSSYNEQFF. As DNA, the CDR3 is TGTGCCAGCAGCCCGACAAGCTCCTACAATGAGCAGTTCTTC.